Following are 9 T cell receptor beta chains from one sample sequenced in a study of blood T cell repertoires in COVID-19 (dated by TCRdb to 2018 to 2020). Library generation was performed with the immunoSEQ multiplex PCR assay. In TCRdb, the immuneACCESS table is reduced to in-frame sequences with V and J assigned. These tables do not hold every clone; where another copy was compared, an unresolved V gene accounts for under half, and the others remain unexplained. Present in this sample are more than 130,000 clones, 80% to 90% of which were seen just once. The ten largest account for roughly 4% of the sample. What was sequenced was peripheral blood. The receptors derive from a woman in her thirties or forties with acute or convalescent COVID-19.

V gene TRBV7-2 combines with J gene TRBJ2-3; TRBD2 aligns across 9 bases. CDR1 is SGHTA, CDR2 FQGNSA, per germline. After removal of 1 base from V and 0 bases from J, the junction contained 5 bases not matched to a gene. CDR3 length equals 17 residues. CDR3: CASSLGLAGESTDTQYF. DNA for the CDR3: TGTGCCAGCAGCTTAGGGTTAGCGGGAGAGAGCACAGATACGCAGTATTTT.

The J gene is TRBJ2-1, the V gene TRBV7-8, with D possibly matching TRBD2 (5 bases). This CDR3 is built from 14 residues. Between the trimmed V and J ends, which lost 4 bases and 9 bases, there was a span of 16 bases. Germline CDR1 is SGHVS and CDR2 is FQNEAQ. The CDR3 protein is CASSSSPLATEQFF. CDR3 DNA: TGTGCCAGCAGCTCCAGCCCCCTAGCCACTGAGCAGTTCTTC.

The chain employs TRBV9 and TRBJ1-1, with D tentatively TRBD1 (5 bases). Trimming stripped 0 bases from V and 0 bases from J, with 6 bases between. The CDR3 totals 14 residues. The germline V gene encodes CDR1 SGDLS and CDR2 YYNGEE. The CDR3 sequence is CASSVGGVNTEAFF. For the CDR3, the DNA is TGTGCCAGCAGCGTAGGGGGCGTGAACACTGAAGCTTTCTTT.

The CDR3 region is CASGLRTPGQGPYEQYF. The CDR3 DNA sequence: TGTGCTAGTGGTCTCAGGACGCCGGGACAGGGTCCCTACGAGCAGTACTTC. The chain employs TRBV12-5 and TRBJ2-7; TRBD1 agrees at 9 bases. The CDR3 has 17 amino acids. The V gene end was trimmed by 5 bases and the J gene end by 2 bases; junction bases not matched to a gene: 13. The germline V gene has CDR1 LGHNT and CDR2 FRNRAP.

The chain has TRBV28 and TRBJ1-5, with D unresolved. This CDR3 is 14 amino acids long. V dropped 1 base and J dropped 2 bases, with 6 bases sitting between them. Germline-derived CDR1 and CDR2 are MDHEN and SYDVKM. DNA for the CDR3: TGTGCCAGCAGTTTATCCGGGGGCAATCAGCCCCAGCATTTT. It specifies CASSLSGGNQPQHF.

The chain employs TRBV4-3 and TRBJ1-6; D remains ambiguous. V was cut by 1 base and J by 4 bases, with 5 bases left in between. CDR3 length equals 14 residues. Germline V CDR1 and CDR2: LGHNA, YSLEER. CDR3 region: CASSQGHYNSPLHF. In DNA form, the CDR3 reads TGCGCCAGCAGCCAAGGTCATTATAATTCACCCCTCCACTTT.

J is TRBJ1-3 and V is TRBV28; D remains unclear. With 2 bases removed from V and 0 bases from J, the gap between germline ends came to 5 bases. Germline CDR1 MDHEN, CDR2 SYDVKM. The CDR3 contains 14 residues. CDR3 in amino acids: CASSLPDSGNTIYF. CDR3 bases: TGTGCCAGCAGTTTACCAGACTCTGGAAACACCATATATTTT.

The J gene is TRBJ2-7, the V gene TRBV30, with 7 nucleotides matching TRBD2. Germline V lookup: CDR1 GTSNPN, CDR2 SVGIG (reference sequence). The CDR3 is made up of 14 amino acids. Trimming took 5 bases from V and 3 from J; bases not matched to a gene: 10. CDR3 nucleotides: TGTGCCTGGGGGAGCGGGAACACAAACTACGAGCAGTACTTC. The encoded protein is CAWGSGNTNYEQYF.

In DNA, the CDR3 is TGTGCCACCAAGGGTCAGGACGGGAGTCAGCCCCAGCATTTT. Its translation: CATKGQDGSQPQHF. The gene calls are TRBV10-3 and TRBJ1-5; D is uncertain. The CDR3 length is 14 residues. With 10 bases removed from V and 6 bases from J, the gap between germline ends came to 19 bases. The germline gives CDR1 ENHRY, CDR2 SYGVKD.